This is a list of T cell receptor beta chains from one sample in a study of T cell repertoires in cytomegalovirus infection. TCRdb passed the reads through MiXCR, listing each CDR3 protein once. The sample lists 200,000 to 300,000 distinct CDR3 sequences; around 13% were seen once. Material: PBMCs. All receptors derive from a human donor in good health (CMV status not recorded). Some clones in this sample may be carry-over from other donors' samples. Both conserved end residues are part of each CDR3. D genes are given only for firm matches. A clone size is listed for some rows: how often the clone was seen (once, few, many), or a class if it is expanded.

v_gene: TRBV7-9; j_gene: TRBJ2-7; d_gene: .; abundance: many; CDR3aa: CASSPGTRMYEQYF; CDR3nt: TGTGCCAGCAGCCCCGGCACCAGGATGTACGAGCAGTACTTC
v_gene: TRBV7-8; j_gene: TRBJ2-7; d_gene: .; abundance: many; CDR3aa: CASRLRGPYEQYF; CDR3nt: TGTGCCAGCAGACTCCGTGGGCCCTACGAGCAGTACTTC
v_gene: TRBV12-3/TRBV12-4; j_gene: TRBJ1-4; d_gene: .; abundance: few; CDR3aa: CASSLSQTNEKLFF; CDR3nt: TGTGCCAGCAGTCTGAGTCAGACTAATGAAAAACTGTTTTTT
v_gene: TRBV5-6; j_gene: TRBJ2-2; d_gene: TRBD2; abundance: few; CDR3aa: CASSLGLAFTGELFF; CDR3nt: TGTGCCAGCAGCTTGGGACTAGCATTCACCGGGGAGCTGTTTTTT
v_gene: TRBV20-1; j_gene: TRBJ2-7; d_gene: .; abundance: few; CDR3aa: CSARAPARSSYEQYF; CDR3nt: TGCAGTGCTAGAGCCCCAGCGAGGAGCTCCTACGAGCAGTACTTC
v_gene: TRBV7-2; j_gene: TRBJ1-5; d_gene: .; abundance: many; CDR3aa: CASSLGFLHQPQHF; CDR3nt: TGTGCCAGCAGCTTAGGGTTTCTACATCAGCCCCAGCATTTT
v_gene: TRBV6-5; j_gene: TRBJ2-6; d_gene: TRBD1; abundance: many; CDR3aa: CASSYSGQGSPSGANVLTF; CDR3nt: TGTGCCAGCAGTTACTCGGGACAGGGGAGTCCCTCTGGGGCCAACGTCCTGACTTTC
v_gene: TRBV6-4; j_gene: TRBJ2-2; d_gene: TRBD2; abundance: few; CDR3aa: CASGSGGDTGELFF; CDR3nt: TGTGCCAGCGGCAGCGGGGGGGACACCGGGGAGCTGTTTTTT
v_gene: TRBV18; j_gene: TRBJ2-7; d_gene: .; abundance: many; CDR3aa: CASSPPNAGTYEQYF; CDR3nt: TGTGCCAGCTCACCACCGAACGCGGGGACCTACGAGCAGTACTTC
v_gene: TRBV7-9; j_gene: TRBJ2-3; d_gene: TRBD2; abundance: many; CDR3aa: CASSLLAGTSTDTQYF; CDR3nt: TGTGCCAGCAGCCTTCTAGCGGGAACTAGCACAGATACGCAGTATTTT
v_gene: TRBV25-1; j_gene: TRBJ1-6; d_gene: .; abundance: .; CDR3aa: CASSRTVNSPLHF; CDR3nt: TGTGCCAGCTCGAGGACGGTAAATTCACCCCTCCACTTT
v_gene: TRBV28; j_gene: TRBJ1-4; d_gene: .; abundance: .; CDR3aa: CASSLTGRWNEKLFF; CDR3nt: TGTGCCAGCAGCTTAACGGGACGGTGGAATGAAAAACTGTTTTTT
v_gene: TRBV7-2; j_gene: TRBJ1-5; d_gene: .; abundance: many; CDR3aa: CASSSPSEPQHF; CDR3nt: TGTGCCAGCAGCTCTCCGTCAGAGCCCCAGCATTTT
v_gene: TRBV28; j_gene: TRBJ2-2; d_gene: .; abundance: many; CDR3aa: CASSLLVGANTGELFF; CDR3nt: TGTGCCAGCAGTTTATTAGTTGGGGCCAACACCGGGGAGCTGTTTTTT
v_gene: TRBV3-1; j_gene: TRBJ2-1; d_gene: .; abundance: .; CDR3aa: CASSQLPSYNEQFF; CDR3nt: TGTGCCAGCAGCCAGCTTCCCTCCTACAATGAGCAGTTCTTC
v_gene: TRBV20-1; j_gene: TRBJ1-3; d_gene: .; abundance: .; CDR3aa: CSARGAPGNTIYF; CDR3nt: TGCAGTGCTCGTGGGGCGCCGGGAAACACCATATATTTT
v_gene: TRBV20-1; j_gene: TRBJ1-1; d_gene: .; abundance: .; CDR3aa: CSARDRGGTDTEAFF; CDR3nt: TGCAGTGCTAGAGATCGAGGAGGGACGGACACTGAAGCTTTCTTT
v_gene: TRBV7-3; j_gene: TRBJ2-3; d_gene: TRBD2; abundance: many; CDR3aa: CASSLLSGVQDTQYF; CDR3nt: TGTGCCAGCAGCCTTCTTAGCGGGGTTCAAGATACGCAGTATTTT
v_gene: TRBV28; j_gene: TRBJ1-2; d_gene: .; abundance: few; CDR3aa: CASSPAWGGGHF; CDR3nt: TGTGCCAGCAGTCCCGCCTGGGGGGGTGGCCACTTC
v_gene: TRBV12-3/TRBV12-4; j_gene: TRBJ1-1; d_gene: .; abundance: few; CDR3aa: CASKKTEGPEAFF; CDR3nt: TGTGCCAGCAAGAAAACGGAAGGGCCTGAAGCTTTCTTT